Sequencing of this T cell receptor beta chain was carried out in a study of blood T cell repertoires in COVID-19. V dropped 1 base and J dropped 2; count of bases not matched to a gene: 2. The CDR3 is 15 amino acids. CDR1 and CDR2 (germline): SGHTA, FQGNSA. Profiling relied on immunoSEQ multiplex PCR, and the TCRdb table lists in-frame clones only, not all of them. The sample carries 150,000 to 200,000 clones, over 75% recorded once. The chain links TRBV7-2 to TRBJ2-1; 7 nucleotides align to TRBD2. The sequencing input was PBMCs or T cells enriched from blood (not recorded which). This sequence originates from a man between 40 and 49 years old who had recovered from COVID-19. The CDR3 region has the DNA TGTGCCAGCAGCTTAGGGGGGGGTCCCTACAATGAGCAGTTCTTC. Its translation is CASSLGGGPYNEQFF.